This passage covers 3 T cell receptor beta chains from one sample sequenced in a study of blood T cell repertoires in COVID-19. Repertoires were generated with immunoSEQ multiplex PCR, while TCRdb's copy carries only in-frame clones and drops some. The sample contains 60,000 to 85,000 clones, around 86% of which appear only once. The material sequenced was peripheral blood. These receptors came from a woman aged 80 or older with active or convalescent COVID-19.

This chain joins TRBV29-1 and TRBJ2-7, with a tentative D call TRBD1 (5 bases). V was pared by 6 bases and J by 5 bases, with 14 bases between. Germline CDR1 SQVTM, CDR2 ANQGSEA. CDR3 length: 12 residues. CDR3 in amino acids: CSVQGGLNEQYF. In nucleotides, the CDR3 is TGCAGCGTCCAGGGTGGTTTGAACGAGCAGTACTTC.

This chain joins TRBV5-5 and TRBJ1-3; D is uncertain. Germline V gives CDR1 SGHKS, CDR2 YYEKEE (reference sequence). The CDR3 length is 16 residues. V was trimmed by 0 bases and J by 0 bases, leaving 10 bases between them. CDR3 DNA: TGTGCCAGCAGCTTGGGGGCGGGGAACTCTGGAAACACCATATATTTT. Protein sequence: CASSLGAGNSGNTIYF.

This sequence joins TRBV24-1 and TRBJ2-1; possible D gene TRBD2, 5 bases. V was pared by 7 bases and J by 0 bases, with 9 bases between. Germline V gene data show CDR1 as KGHDR and CDR2 as SFDVKD. The CDR3 has 14 amino acids. The CDR3 DNA reads as TGTGCCACCAGAAGAGGGAGCTCCTACAATGAGCAGTTCTTC. This sequence encodes CATRRGSSYNEQFF.